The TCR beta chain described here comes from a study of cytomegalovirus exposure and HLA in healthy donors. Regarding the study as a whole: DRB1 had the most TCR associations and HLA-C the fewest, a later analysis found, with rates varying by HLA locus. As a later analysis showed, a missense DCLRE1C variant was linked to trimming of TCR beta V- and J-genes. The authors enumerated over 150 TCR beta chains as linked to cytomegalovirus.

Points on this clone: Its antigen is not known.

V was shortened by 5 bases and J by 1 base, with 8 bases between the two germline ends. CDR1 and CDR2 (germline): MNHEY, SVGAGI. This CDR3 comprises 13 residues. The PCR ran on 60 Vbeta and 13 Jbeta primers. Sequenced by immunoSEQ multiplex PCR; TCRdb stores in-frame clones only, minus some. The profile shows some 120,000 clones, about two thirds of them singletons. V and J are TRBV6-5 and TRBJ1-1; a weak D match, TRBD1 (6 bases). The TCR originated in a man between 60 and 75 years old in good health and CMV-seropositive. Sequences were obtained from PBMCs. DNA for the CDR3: TGTGCCAGCAGTGGGGACAAGAACACTGAAGCTTTCTTT. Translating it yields CASSGDKNTEAFF.